A single TCR beta chain is shown here with its context. Assay: immunoSEQ multiplex PCR; the TCRdb copy retains only in-frame clones and omits some. The sample carries 200,000 to 250,000 clones, 70% to 90% recorded once. This sample was taken from a study of blood T cell repertoires in COVID-19. The CDR3 contains 14 residues. Germline CDR1 and CDR2: SGHVS and FNYEAQ. The J segment lost 11 bases and the V segment lost 4 bases, leaving 10 bases of the junction unmatched. Sequences were obtained from peripheral blood. The chain couples TRBV7-6 to TRBJ1-1; 10 bases match TRBD1. The receptor comes from a woman between 45 and 65 years old with COVID-19, enrolled during active disease. For the CDR3, the DNA is TGTGCCAGCAGCTCCGTCCGGGACAGGGGTGACGCTTTCTTT. This encodes CASSSVRDRGDAFF. Using reference TRBV7-6 and TRBJ1-1 for the parts outside the CDR3, the full variable domain is GAGVSQSPRYKVTKRGQDVALRCDPISGHVSLYWYRQALGQGPEFLTYFNYEAQQDKSGLPNDRFSAERPEGSISTLTIQRTEQRDSAMYRCASSSVRDRGDAFFGQGTRLTVV.